The 5 T cell receptor beta chains listed next were all sequenced from one sample in a study of T cell responses to AZD1222 COVID-19 vaccine (dated by TCRdb to the early 2020s). The receptor library was made with the immunoSEQ multiplex PCR assay. The table comes from immuneACCESS by way of TCRdb, which keeps in-frame sequences with V and J called. Part of the clones is missing from these tables; in studies checked, under half for an unresolved V gene and the rest for unknown reasons. The sample table contains 130,000 to 150,000 clones; only one count was recorded for about 86% of them. Roughly 5.1% of the sample is taken by the ten largest. In light of the paper, this sample's time point label describes: about 28 days (+/-7) after the second vaccine dose. Material: peripheral blood, obtained 28 days after the second AZD1222 dose. The receptors were sampled from an adult who received the AZD1222 COVID-19 vaccine.

The chain has TRBV6-1 and TRBJ1-2, with 7 nucleotides matching TRBD1. Germline trimming cut 5 bases from V and 3 bases from J; bases unmatched to any gene: 9. The CDR3 has 15 residues. Germline CDR1 and CDR2: MNHNS and SASEGT. CDR3 coding DNA: TGTGCCAGCAGTTGGGTATCAACAGGGGACTATGGCTACACCTTC. Translated: CASSWVSTGDYGYTF.

The rearrangement uses TRBV14 and TRBJ1-2; D remains unclear. V lost 3 bases, J lost 7 bases, and 15 bases lay in between. Looked up from germline, CDR1 is SGHDN and CDR2 is FVKESK. This CDR3 is 14 amino acids long. This chain's CDR3 is CASSQSVSGGGYTF. The CDR3 coding sequence is TGTGCCAGCAGCCAGTCCGTATCCGGTGGTGGCTACACCTTC. Looking up the rest from reference TRBV14 and TRBJ1-2 gives the full variable domain: EAGVTQFPSHSVIEKGQTVTLRCDPISGHDNLYWYRRVMGKEIKFLLHFVKESKQDESGMPNNRFLAERTGGTYSTLKVQPAELEDSGVYFCASSQSVSGGGYTFGSGTRLTVV.

The rearrangement uses TRBV10-2 and TRBJ2-7; the D gene is possibly TRBD2 (6 bases). Trimming pared 8 bases from V and 0 bases from J, leaving 23 bases between. The germline V gene has CDR1 WSHSY and CDR2 SAAADI. The CDR3 consists of 17 residues. The CDR3 coding sequence is TGCGCCAGCCGAACCCCCCTGGAGGGGATACTCTCCTACGAGCAGTACTTC. This codes for CASRTPLEGILSYEQYF.

This clone appeared once. The V gene is TRBV6-5, the J gene TRBJ2-7; the D gene is possibly TRBD1 (6 bases). The germline CDR1 and CDR2 sequences are MNHEY and SVGAGI. The CDR3 spans 15 residues. With 6 bases removed from V and 0 bases from J, the gap between germline ends came to 15 bases. The CDR3 DNA follows: TGTGCCAGCAGATTATACAGGGAAATCTCCTACGAGCAGTACTTC. It encodes CASRLYREISYEQYF.

The rearrangement joins TRBV4-1 to TRBJ2-2; tentative D call: TRBD1 (6 bases). Germline CDR1 and CDR2: MGHRA and YSYEKL. The CDR3 is 15 residues long. V lost 4 bases to trimming and J lost 5 bases, with 14 bases between them. The CDR3 nucleotides are TGCGCCAGCAGCCTCAGGGCAAGGGGGACCGGGGAGCTGTTTTTT. This gives the protein CASSLRARGTGELFF.